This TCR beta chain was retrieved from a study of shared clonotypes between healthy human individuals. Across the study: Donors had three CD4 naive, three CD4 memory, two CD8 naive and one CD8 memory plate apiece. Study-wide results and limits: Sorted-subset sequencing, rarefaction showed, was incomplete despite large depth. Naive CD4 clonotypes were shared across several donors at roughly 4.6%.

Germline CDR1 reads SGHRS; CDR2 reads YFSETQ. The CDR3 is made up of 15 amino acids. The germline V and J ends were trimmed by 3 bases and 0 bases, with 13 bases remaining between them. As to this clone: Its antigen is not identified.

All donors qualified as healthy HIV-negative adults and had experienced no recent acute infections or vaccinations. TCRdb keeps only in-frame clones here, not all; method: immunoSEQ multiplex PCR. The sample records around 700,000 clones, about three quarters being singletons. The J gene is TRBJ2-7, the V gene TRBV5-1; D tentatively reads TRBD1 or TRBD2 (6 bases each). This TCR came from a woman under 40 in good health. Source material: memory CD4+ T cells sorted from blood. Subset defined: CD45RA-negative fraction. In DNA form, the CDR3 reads TGCGCCAGCAGCTCCGGGGGCAGGAGCTCCTACGAGCAGTACTTC. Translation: CASSSGGRSSYEQYF.